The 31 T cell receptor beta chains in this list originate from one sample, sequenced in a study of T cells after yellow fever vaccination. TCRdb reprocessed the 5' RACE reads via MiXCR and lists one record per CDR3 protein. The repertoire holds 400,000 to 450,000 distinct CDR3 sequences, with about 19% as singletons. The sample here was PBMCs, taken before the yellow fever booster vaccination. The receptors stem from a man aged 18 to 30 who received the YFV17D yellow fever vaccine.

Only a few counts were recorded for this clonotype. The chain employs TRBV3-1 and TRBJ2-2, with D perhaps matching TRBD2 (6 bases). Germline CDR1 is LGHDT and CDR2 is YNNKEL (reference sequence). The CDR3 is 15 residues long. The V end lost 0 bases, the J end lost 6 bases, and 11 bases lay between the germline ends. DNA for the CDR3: TGTGCCAGCAGCCAAGACAGGGACTTCTCCGGGGAGCTGTTTTTT. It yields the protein CASSQDRDFSGELFF. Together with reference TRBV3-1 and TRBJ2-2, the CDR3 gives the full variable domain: DTAVSQTPKYLVTQMGNDKSIKCEQNLGHDTMYWYKQDSKKFLKIMFSYNNKELIINETVPNRFSPKSPDKAHLNLHINSLELGDSAVYFCASSQDRDFSGELFFGEGSRLTVL.

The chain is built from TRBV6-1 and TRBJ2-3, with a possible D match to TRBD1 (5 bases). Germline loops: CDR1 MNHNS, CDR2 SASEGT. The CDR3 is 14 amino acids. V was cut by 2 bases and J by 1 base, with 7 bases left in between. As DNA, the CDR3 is TGTGCCAGCAGTGAACAGGGTGGCACAGATACGCAGTATTTT. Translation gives CASSEQGGTDTQYF.

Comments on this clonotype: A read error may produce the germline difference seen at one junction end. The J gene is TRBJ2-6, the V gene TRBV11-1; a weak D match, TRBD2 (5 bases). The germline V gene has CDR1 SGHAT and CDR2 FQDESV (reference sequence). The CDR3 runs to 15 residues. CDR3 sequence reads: CASSFGGSAANVLTF. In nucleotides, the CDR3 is TGTGCCAGCAGCTTTGGAGGCTCTGCGGCCAACGTCCTGACTTTC.

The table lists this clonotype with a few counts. CDR3 bases: TGTGCCAGCAGCTTAGGGGCTAGACTCGAGCAGTACTTC. This translates into CASSLGARLEQYF. The chain couples TRBV7-8 to TRBJ2-7; no firm D call. CDR3 length equals 13 residues. The germline CDR1 and CDR2 sequences are SGHVS and FQNEAQ. The germline V and J ends were trimmed by 1 base and 6 bases, with 10 bases remaining between them.

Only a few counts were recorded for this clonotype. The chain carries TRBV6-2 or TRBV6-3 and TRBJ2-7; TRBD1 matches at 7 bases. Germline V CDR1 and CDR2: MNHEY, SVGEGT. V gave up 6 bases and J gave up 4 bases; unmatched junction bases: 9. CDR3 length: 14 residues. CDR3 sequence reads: CASRTTGQNYEQYF. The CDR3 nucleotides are TGTGCCAGCAGAACAACGGGACAGAATTACGAGCAGTACTTC.

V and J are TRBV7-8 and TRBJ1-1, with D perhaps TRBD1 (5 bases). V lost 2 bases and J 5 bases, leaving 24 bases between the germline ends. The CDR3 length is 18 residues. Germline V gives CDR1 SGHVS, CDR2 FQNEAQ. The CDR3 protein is CASSLMANQGRSGTEAFF. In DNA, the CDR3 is TGTGCCAGCAGCTTAATGGCAAACCAGGGAAGGTCTGGAACTGAAGCTTTCTTT.

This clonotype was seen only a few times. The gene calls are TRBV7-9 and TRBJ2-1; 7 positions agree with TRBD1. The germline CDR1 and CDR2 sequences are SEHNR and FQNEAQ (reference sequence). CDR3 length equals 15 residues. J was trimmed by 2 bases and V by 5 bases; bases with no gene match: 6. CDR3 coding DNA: TGTGCCAGCAGCCTCCGGGACAGACCCTACAATGAGCAGTTCTTC. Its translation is CASSLRDRPYNEQFF.

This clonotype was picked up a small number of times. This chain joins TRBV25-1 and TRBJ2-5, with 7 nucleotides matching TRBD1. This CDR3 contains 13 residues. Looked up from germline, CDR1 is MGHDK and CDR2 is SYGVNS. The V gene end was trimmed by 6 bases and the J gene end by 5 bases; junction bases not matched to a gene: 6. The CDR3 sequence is CASRDRASETQYF. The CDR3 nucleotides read TGTGCCAGCAGAGACAGGGCCTCGGAGACCCAGTACTTC.

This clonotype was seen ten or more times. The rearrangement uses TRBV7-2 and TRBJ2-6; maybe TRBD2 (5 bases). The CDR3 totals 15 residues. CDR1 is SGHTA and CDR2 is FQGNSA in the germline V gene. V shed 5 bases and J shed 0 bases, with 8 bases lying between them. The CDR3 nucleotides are TGTGCCAGCAGCCGGACTGGCTCTGGGGCCAACGTCCTGACTTTC. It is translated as CASSRTGSGANVLTF. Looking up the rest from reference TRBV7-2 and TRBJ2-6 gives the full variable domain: GAGVSQSPSNKVTEKGKDVELRCDPISGHTALYWYRQSLGQGLEFLIYFQGNSAPDKSGLPSDRFSAERTGGSVSTLTIQRTQQEDSAVYLCASSRTGSGANVLTFGAGSRLTVL.

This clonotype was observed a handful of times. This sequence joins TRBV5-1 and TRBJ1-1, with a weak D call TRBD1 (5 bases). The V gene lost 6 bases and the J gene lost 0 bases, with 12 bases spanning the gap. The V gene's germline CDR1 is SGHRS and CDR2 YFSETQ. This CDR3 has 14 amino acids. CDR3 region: CASIGQGMNTEAFF. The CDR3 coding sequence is TGCGCCAGCATCGGGCAGGGCATGAACACTGAAGCTTTCTTT.

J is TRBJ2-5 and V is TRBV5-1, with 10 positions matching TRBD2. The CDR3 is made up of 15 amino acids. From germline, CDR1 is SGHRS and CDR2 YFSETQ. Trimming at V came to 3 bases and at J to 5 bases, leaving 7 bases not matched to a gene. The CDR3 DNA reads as TGCGCCAGCAGCTCCTTAGCGGGGGGAGGCGAGACCCAGTACTTC. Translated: CASSSLAGGGETQYF. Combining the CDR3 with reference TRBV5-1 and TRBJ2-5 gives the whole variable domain KAGVTQTPRYLIKTRGQQVTLSCSPISGHRSVSWYQQTPGQGLQFLFEYFSETQRNKGNFPGRFSGRQFSNSRSEMNVSTLELGDSALYLCASSSLAGGGETQYFGPGTRLLVL.

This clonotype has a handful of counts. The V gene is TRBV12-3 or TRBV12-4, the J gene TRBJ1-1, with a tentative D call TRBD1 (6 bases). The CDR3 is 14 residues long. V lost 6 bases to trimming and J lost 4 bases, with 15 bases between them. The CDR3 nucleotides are TGTGCCAGCAGACCCACAGGGATGGTCACTGAAGCTTTCTTT. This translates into CASRPTGMVTEAFF.

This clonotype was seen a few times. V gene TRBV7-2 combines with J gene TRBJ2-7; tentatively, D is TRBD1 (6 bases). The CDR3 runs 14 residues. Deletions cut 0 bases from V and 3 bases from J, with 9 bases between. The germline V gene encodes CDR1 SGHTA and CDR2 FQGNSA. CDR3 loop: CASSLAGGVYEQYF. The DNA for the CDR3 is TGTGCCAGCAGCTTAGCAGGGGGAGTCTACGAGCAGTACTTC. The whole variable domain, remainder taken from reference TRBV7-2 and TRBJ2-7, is GAGVSQSPSNKVTEKGKDVELRCDPISGHTALYWYRQSLGQGLEFLIYFQGNSAPDKSGLPSDRFSAERTGGSVSTLTIQRTQQEDSAVYLCASSLAGGVYEQYFGPGTRLTVT.

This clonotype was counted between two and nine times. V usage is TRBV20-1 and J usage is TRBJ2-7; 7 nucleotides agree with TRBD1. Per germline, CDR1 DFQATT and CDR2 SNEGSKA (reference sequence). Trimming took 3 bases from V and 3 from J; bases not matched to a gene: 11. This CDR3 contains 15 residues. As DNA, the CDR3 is TGCAGTGCTAGTGGTCCGGGACAGATCCTCTACGAGCAGTACGTC. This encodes CSASGPGQILYEQYV.

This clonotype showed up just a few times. The CDR3, as DNA: TGCGCCAGCAGCCAAGGGGGGCGAGGAAACACCATATATTTT. It codes for CASSQGGRGNTIYF. This chain uses TRBV4-3 with TRBJ1-3; the D gene is possibly TRBD1 (6 bases). The germline V and J ends were trimmed by 1 base and 4 bases, with 8 bases remaining between them. Germline V CDR1 and CDR2: LGHNA, YSLEER. The CDR3 covers 14 residues.

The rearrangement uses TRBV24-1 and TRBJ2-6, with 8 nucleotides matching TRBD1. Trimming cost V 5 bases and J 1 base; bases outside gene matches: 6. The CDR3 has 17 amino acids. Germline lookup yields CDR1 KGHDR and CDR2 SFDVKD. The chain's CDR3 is CATSVHRGRSGANVLTF. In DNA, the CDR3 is TGTGCCACCAGTGTTCACAGGGGGAGGTCTGGGGCCAACGTCCTGACTTTC.

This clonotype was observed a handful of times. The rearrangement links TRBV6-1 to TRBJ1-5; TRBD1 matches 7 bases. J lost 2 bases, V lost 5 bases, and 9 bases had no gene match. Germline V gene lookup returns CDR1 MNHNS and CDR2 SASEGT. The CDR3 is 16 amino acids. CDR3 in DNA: TGTGCCAGCAGTTTACCCAGGGGGTCTGGCAATCAGCCCCAGCATTTT. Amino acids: CASSLPRGSGNQPQHF.

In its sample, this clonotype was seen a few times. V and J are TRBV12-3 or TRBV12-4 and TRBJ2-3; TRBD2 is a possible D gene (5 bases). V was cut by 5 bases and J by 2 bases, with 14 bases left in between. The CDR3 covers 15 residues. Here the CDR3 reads CASSHRDPYTDTQYF. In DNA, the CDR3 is TGTGCCAGCAGTCACCGGGATCCCTACACAGATACGCAGTATTTT.

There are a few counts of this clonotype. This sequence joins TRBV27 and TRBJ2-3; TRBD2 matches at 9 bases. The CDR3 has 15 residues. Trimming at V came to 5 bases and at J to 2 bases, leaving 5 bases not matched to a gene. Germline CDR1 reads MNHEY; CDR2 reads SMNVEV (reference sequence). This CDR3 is CASSQSGGHTDTQYF. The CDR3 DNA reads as TGTGCCAGCAGTCAGAGCGGGGGGCACACAGATACGCAGTATTTT.

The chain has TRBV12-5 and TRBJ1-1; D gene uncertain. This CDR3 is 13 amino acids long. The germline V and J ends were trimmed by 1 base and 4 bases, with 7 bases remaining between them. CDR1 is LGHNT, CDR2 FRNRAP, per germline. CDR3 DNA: TGTGCTAGTGGTTTGGGCAGAACCACTGAAGCTTTCTTT. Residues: CASGLGRTTEAFF.

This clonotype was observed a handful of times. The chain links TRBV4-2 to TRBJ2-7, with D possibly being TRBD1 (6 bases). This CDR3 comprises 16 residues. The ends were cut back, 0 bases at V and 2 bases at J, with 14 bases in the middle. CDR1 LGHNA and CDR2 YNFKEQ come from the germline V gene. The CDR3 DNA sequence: TGTGCCAGCAGCCAAGACCCCGGGACATCGACCTACGAGCAGTACTTC. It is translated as CASSQDPGTSTYEQYF.

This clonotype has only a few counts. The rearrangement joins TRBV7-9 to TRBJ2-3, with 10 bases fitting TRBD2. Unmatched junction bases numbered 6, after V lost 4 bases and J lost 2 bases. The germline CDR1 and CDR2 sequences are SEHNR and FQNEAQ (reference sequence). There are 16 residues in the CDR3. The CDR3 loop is CASSSSGGRSTDTQYF. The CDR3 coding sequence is TGTGCCAGCAGCTCTAGCGGGGGACGATCCACAGATACGCAGTATTTT.

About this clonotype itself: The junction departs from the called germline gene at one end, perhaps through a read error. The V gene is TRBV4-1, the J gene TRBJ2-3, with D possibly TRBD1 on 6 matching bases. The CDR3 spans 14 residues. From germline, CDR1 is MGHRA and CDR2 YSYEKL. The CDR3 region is CATSQYRDTDTQYF. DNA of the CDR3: TGCGCCACCAGCCAATACAGGGACACAGATACGCAGTATTTT.

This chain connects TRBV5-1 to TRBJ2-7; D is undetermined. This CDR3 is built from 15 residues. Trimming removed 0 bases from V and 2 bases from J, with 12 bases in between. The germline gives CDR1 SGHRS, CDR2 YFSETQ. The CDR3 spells CASSLAVTDTYEQYF. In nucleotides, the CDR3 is TGCGCCAGCAGCTTGGCCGTGACTGACACCTACGAGCAGTACTTC.

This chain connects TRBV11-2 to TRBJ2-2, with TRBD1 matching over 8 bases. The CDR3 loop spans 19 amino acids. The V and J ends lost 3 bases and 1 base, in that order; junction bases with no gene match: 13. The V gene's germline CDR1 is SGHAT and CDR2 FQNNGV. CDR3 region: CASSFDLDRGEWNTGELFF. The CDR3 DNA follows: TGTGCCAGCAGCTTCGATTTAGACAGGGGCGAATGGAACACCGGGGAGCTGTTTTTT.

The CDR3 loop is CASSQDWRTNEQFF. CDR3 nucleotides: TGCGCCAGCAGCCAAGATTGGAGAACGAATGAGCAGTTCTTC. The chain carries TRBV4-3 and TRBJ2-1, with D unclear. The germline V gene encodes CDR1 LGHNA and CDR2 YSLEER. This CDR3 spans 14 amino acids. V was clipped by 0 bases and J by 7 bases, with 10 bases between them.

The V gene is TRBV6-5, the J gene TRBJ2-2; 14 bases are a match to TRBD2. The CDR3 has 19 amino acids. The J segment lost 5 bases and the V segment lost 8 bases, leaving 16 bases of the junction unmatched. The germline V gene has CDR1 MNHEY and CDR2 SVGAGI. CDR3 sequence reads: CASGTTSGGAGAPTGELFF. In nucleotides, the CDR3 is TGTGCCAGCGGAACGACTAGCGGGGGGGCAGGGGCGCCAACCGGGGAGCTGTTTTTT.

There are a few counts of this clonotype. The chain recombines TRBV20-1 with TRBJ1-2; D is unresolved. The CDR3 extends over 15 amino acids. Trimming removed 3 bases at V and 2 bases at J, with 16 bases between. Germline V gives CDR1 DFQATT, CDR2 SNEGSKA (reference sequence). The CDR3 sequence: CSASPSPRTNYGYTF. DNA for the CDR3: TGCAGTGCTAGCCCCTCGCCAAGGACCAACTATGGCTACACCTTC.

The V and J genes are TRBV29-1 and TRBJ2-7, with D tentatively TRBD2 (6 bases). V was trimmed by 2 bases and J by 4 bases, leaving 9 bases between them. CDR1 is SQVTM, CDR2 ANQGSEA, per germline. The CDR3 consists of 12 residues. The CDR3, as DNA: TGCAGCGTTGAAAGGGACTCTTACGAGCAGTACTTC. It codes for CSVERDSYEQYF.

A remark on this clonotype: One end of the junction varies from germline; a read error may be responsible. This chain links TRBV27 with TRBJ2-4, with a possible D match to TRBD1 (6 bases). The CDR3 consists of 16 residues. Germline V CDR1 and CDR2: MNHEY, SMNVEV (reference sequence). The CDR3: CASSFWTAIAKSIQYF. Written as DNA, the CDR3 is TGTGCCAGCAGTTTTTGGACAGCGATAGCCAAAAGCATTCAGTACTTC.

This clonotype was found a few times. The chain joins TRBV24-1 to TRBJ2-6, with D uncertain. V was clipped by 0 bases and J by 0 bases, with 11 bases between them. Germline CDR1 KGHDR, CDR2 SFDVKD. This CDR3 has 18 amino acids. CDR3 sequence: CATSDLQVFNSGANVLTF. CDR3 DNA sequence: TGTGCCACCAGTGATTTGCAGGTCTTCAACTCTGGGGCCAACGTCCTGACTTTC.